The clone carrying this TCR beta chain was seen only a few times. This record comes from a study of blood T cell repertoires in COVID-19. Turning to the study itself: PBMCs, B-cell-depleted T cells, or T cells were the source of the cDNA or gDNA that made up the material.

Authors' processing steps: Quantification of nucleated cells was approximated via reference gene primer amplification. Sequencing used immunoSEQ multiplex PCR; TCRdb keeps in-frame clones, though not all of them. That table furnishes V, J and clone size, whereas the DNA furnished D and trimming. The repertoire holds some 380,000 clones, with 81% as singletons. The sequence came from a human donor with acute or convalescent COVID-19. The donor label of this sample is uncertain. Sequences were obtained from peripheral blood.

CDR3 in amino acids: CASRIGGAGGYTF. In DNA, the CDR3 is TGTGCCAGCAGGATAGGGGGCGCGGGGGGCTACACCTTC. J is TRBJ1-2 and V is TRBV28, with TRBD1 matching 7 bases. The CDR3 is 13 amino acids. Germline CDR1 and CDR2: MDHEN and SYDVKM. V trimming: 6 bases; J trimming: 8 bases; junction bases outside the gene matches: 9.